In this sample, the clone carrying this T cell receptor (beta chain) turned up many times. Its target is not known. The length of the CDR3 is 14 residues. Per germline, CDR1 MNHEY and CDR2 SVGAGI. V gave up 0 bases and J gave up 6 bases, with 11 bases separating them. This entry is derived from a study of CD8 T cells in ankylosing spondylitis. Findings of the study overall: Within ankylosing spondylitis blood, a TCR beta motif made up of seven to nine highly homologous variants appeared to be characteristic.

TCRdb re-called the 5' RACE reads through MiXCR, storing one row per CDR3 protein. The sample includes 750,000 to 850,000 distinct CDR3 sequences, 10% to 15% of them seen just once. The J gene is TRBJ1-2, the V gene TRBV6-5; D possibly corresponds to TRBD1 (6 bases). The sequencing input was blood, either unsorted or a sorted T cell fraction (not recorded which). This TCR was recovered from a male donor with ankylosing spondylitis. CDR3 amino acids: CASSYSPGEDGYTF. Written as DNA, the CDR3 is TGTGCCAGCAGTTACTCGCCAGGGGAAGATGGCTACACCTTC.